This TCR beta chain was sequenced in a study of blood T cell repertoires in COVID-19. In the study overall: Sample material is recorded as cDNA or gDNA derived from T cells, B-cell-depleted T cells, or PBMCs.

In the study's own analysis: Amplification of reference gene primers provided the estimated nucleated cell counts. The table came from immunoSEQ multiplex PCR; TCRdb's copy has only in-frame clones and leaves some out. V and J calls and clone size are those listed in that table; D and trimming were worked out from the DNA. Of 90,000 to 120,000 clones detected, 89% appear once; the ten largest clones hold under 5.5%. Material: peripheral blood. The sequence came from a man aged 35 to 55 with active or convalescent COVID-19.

The CDR3 sequence: CASSLGTSYNEQFF. Written as DNA, the CDR3 is TGTGCCAGCAGCTTAGGGACAAGCTACAATGAGCAGTTCTTC. This rearrangement joins TRBV11-2 to TRBJ2-1, with D possibly TRBD1 on 5 matching bases. V lost 1 base and J 3 bases, leaving 7 bases between the germline ends. This CDR3 contains 14 residues. CDR1 and CDR2 from the germline V gene are SGHAT and FQNNGV.